The clone carrying this T cell receptor beta chain has a single count. What it binds is not known. This record belongs to a study of T cells in localized non-small cell lung cancer. Points from the study as a whole: In adjacent lung appeared a median 57 of the top 100 tumor clones. Longer overall survival associated with higher blood T cell density; shorter survival with higher adjacent-lung clonality. Sequence data derive from only one tumor region, so heterogeneity remains possible. Uninvolved adjacent lung had higher T cell clonality than tumor and all other tissues.

Assay used: immunoSEQ multiplex PCR; TCRdb lists only in-frame clones, some missing. The sample lists about 12,000 clones, over 75% occurring once. The CDR3 spans 14 residues. CDR1 SGDLS and CDR2 YYNGEE come from the germline V gene. V was cut by 0 bases and J by 1 base, with 7 bases left in between. The chain carries TRBV9 and TRBJ1-1; D is unclear. Source: peripheral blood, taken before any cancer treatment. The clonotype comes from a male donor aged 60 or over with stage I lung adenocarcinoma. The CDR3 DNA is TGTGCCAGCAGCGTAGAGGGAACGAACACTGAAGCTTTCTTT. It codes for CASSVEGTNTEAFF.